The source of this T cell receptor beta chain is a study of Ad26.COV2.S vaccination and SARS-CoV-2 variants. Study results and caveats: People who got the vaccine had more spike-specific TCR breadth than people who got placebo. Estimates derived from TCR breadth and depth analyses may have underestimated total T cell responses. There was reportedly substantial breadth in spike-specific CD8+ and CD4+ T cell responses after vaccination. With respect to non-spike TCR breadth, vaccine and placebo recipients were similar.

The CDR3 runs 14 residues. With 6 bases removed from V and 3 bases from J, the gap between germline ends came to 12 bases. Germline CDR1 reads ENHRY; CDR2 reads SYGVKD. Measured with immunoSEQ multiplex PCR; TCRdb has only the in-frame clones, and not every one. This table holds tens of thousands of clones, 82% found once. Details on this clone: The antigen is undetermined.

This sequence originates from a human donor who had recovered from COVID-19. This chain links TRBV10-3 with TRBJ2-1; D possibly corresponds to TRBD2 (6 bases). Sequencing used peripheral blood, obtained after recovery from COVID-19. CDR3 sequence reads: CAIRRETSYNEQFF. In DNA form, the CDR3 reads TGTGCCATCAGGAGGGAGACTAGCTACAATGAGCAGTTCTTC.